The clone carrying this T cell receptor beta chain was seen a handful of times. Each CDR3 protein gets one entry after TCRdb re-called the RT-PCR reads with MiXCR. Among over 800,000 distinct CDR3 sequences listed, roughly 20% were seen once. The data are from a study of response to subunit inactivated influenza vaccine. Trimming cost V 6 bases and J 0 bases; bases outside gene matches: 5. The CDR3 has 15 amino acids. Germline V gives CDR1 ENHRY, CDR2 SYGVKD. This TCR came from a man aged 45 to 65 who received an inactivated influenza vaccine. This specimen consisted of PBMCs from blood, obtained around 5 days after vaccination. The chain carries TRBV10-3 and TRBJ2-3; the match to TRBD1 covers 8 bases. CDR3 in DNA: TGTGCCATCAGCGCAGGGGGCCCAAGCACAGATACGCAGTATTTT. Its protein is CAISAGGPSTDTQYF.